This T cell receptor (beta chain) was sequenced for a study of T cells in narcolepsy. Study summary: Healthy controls were enrolled alongside patients with narcolepsy type 1 or type 2. Whole-study findings and limits: Same-patient CSF and blood CD4+ T cell clonotypes included HCRT-specific and TRIB2-specific autoreactive ones. Reportedly, autoreactive clonotypes were serially detected in patients' blood but not controls'.

This CDR3 contains 16 residues. Germline-derived CDR1 and CDR2 are SGHRS and YFSETQ. With 4 bases clipped from V and 2 bases from J, the junction kept 9 bases outside the gene matches. On this clone itself: The antigen remains unidentified.

Using immunoSEQ multiplex PCR, the repertoire was profiled, and TCRdb retains in-frame clones only, with some absent. The sample records 15,000 to 20,000 clones, around 84% being singletons. V and J are TRBV5-1 and TRBJ2-3; 8 positions match TRBD2. Sequencing was done on a sample of memory (CD45RA-) CD4+ T cells from blood. The sequence came from a human donor in good health. The CDR3 DNA is TGCGCCAGCAGCCTAAGCGGGAGAGGGCTCACAGATACGCAGTATTTT. Translation gives CASSLSGRGLTDTQYF. Full variable domain (remainder filled in from reference TRBV5-1 and TRBJ2-3): KAGVTQTPRYLIKTRGQQVTLSCSPISGHRSVSWYQQTPGQGLQFLFEYFSETQRNKGNFPGRFSGRQFSNSRSEMNVSTLELGDSALYLCASSLSGRGLTDTQYFGPGTRLTVL.